These T cell receptor beta chains were read from a single sample in a study of human CD8 memory T cell subsets. From the 5' RACE reads, TCRdb lists one entry per CDR3 protein and no DNA. The sample data list thousands of distinct CDR3 sequences. The specimen sequenced was CD8+ effector memory T cells (TEM) sorted from PBMCs. These receptors were collected from a human donor in good health. Each CDR3 is given with its conserved first and last residue. Each record gives: V gene, clone size, J gene, CDR3 protein. Clone size appears in some rows only: once, few, many, or a class for an expanded clone.

TRBV2	-	TRBJ1-1	CASSSRDTLNTEAFF
TRBV20-1	-	TRBJ2-7	CSARELAGGTYEQYF
TRBV13	-	TRBJ2-2	CASSLAGASGELFF
TRBV10-2	-	TRBJ2-7	CASSAGLDYEQYF
TRBV12-3/TRBV12-4	-	TRBJ1-3	CASSSPDGPSGNTIYF
TRBV7-7	-	TRBJ2-7	CASSRRRRTTQYF
TRBV28	large	TRBJ1-1	CASSWEVTEAFF
TRBV11-2	-	TRBJ2-3	CASSSDRREGHPDTQYF
TRBV29-1	-	TRBJ1-3	CSVGAKGNTIYF
TRBV20-1	-	TRBJ2-7	CSARGLSGLAGAPYEQYF
TRBV3-1	-	TRBJ1-4	CASSPPGEIGNEKLFF
TRBV6-5	-	TRBJ2-5	CASSSGTGIQETQYF
TRBV6-5	-	TRBJ2-3	CASGEEAKGSDTQYF
TRBV29-1	-	TRBJ2-2	CSSKLAGDTGELFF
TRBV10-2	medium-sized	TRBJ1-2	CASSESPDYGYTF
TRBV5-5	-	TRBJ1-2	CASSQTGDHGYTF
TRBV7-9	-	TRBJ2-1	CASSEEGHNEQFF